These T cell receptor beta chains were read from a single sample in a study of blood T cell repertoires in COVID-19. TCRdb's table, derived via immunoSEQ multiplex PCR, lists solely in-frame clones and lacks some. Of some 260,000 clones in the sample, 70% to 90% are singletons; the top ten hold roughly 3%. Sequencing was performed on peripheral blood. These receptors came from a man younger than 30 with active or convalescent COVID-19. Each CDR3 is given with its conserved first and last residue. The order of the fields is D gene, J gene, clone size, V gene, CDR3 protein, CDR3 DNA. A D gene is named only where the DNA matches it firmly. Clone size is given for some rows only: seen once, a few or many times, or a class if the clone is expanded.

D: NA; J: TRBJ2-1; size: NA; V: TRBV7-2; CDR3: CASSSWGLQYNEQFF; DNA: TGTGCCAGCAGCTCTTGGGGCCTACAATACAATGAGCAGTTCTTC
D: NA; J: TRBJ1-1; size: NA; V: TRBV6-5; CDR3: CATWLTMNTEAFF; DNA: TGTGCCACCTGGCTCACCATGAACACTGAAGCTTTCTTT
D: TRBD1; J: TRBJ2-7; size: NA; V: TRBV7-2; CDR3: CASSLVGRGMGEQYF; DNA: TGTGCCAGCAGCTTAGTAGGCAGGGGGATGGGCGAGCAGTACTTC
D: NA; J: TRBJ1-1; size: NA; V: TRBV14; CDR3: CASSHLGGNTEAFF; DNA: TGTGCCAGCAGCCACCTGGGGGGTAACACTGAAGCTTTCTTT
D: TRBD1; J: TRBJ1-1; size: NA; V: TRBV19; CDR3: CASSISGQGLTEAFF; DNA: TGTGCCAGTAGTATCTCGGGACAGGGTTTGACTGAAGCTTTCTTT
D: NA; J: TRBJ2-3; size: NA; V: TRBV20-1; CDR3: CSARVVDTQYF; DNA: TGCAGTGCTAGAGTCGTGGATACGCAGTATTTT
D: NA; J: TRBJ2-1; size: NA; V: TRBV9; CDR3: CASSTSGHGSYNEQFF; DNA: TGTGCCAGCAGCACTTCCGGACACGGGTCATACAATGAGCAGTTCTTC
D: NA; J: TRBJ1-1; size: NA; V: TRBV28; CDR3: CASSFSTEAFF; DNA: TGTGCCAGCAGTTTTTCGACTGAAGCTTTCTTT
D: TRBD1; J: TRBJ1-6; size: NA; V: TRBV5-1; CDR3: CASSEGQRFSPLHF; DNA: TGCGCCAGCAGCGAGGGACAGCGCTTCTCACCCCTCCACTTT
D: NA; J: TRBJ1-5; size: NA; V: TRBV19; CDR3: CASSVGRDQPQHF; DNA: TGTGCCAGTAGTGTTGGCCGGGATCAGCCCCAGCATTTT
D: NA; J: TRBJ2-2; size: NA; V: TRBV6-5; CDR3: CASSFQLATGELFF; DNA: TGTGCCAGCAGTTTTCAACTAGCAACCGGGGAGCTGTTTTTT
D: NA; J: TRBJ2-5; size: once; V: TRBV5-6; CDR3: CASNMLGPSEETQYF; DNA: TGTGCCAGCAACATGCTTGGCCCTAGCGAGGAGACCCAGTACTTC
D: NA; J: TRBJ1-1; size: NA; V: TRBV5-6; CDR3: CASSSTVNTEAFF; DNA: TGTGCCAGCAGCTCGACAGTGAACACTGAAGCTTTCTTT
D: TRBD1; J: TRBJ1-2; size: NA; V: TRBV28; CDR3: CASSLARQGINYGYTF; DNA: TGTGCCAGCAGTTTAGCCCGACAGGGCATTAACTATGGCTACACCTTC
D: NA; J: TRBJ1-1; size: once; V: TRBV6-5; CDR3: CASGRGPATEAFF; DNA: TGTGCCAGCGGAAGGGGCCCGGCCACTGAAGCTTTCTTT
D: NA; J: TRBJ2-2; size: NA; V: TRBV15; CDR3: CATSSSNLAELFF; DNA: TGTGCCACCAGTAGTAGTAACCTCGCGGAGCTGTTTTTT
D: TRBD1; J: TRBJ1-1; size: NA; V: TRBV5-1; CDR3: CASRERQGHTEAFF; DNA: TGCGCCAGCAGAGAGAGACAGGGGCACACTGAAGCTTTCTTT
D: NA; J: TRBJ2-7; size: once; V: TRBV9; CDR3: CASSDNPEGREEYEQYF; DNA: TGTGCCAGCAGCGACAACCCCGAGGGCAGGGAGGAATACGAGCAGTACTTC
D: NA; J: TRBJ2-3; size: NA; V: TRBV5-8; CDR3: CASSSTGSGTDTQYF; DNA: TGTGCCAGCAGCTCTACAGGGTCCGGCACAGATACGCAGTATTTT
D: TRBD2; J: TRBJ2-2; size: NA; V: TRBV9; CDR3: CASSVGGGRGTGELFF; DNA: TGTGCCAGCAGCGTAGGGGGCGGGAGGGGCACCGGGGAGCTGTTTTTT
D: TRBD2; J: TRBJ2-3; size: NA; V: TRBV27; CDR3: CASCGLSGGPADTQYF; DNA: TGTGCCAGCTGTGGCCTTTCGGGGGGGCCCGCAGATACGCAGTATTTT
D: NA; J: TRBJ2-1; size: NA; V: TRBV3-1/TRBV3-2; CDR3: CASSQVGGRDEQFF; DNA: TGTGCCAGCAGCCAAGTGGGGGGGCGGGATGAGCAGTTCTTC
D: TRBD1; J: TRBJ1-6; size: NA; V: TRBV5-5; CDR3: CASSPEPGQGHSPLHF; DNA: TGTGCCAGCAGCCCGGAACCGGGACAGGGTCATTCACCCCTCCACTTT
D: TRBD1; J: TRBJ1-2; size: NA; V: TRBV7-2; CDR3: CASSPGQGNGYTF; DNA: TGTGCCAGCAGCCCGGGACAGGGTAACGGCTACACCTTC
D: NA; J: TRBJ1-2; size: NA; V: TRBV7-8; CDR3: CASSLAPRGANYGYTF; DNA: TGTGCCAGCAGCTTAGCTCCCAGGGGAGCTAACTATGGCTACACCTTC
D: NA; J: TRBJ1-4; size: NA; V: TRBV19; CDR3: CASSTLQGDNEKLFF; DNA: TGTGCCAGTAGTACCCTACAGGGAGATAATGAAAAACTGTTTTTT
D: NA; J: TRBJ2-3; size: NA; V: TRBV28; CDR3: CASSSPGSTDTQYF; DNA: TGTGCCAGCAGTTCGCCAGGTTCCACAGATACGCAGTATTTT
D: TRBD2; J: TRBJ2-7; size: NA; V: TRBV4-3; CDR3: CASSQDRLAGEYEQYF; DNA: TGCGCCAGCAGCCAAGATAGACTAGCGGGGGAGTACGAGCAGTACTTC
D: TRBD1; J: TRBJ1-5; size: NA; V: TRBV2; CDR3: CATSPARTGYGQPQHF; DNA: TGTGCCACCTCACCTGCCAGGACAGGATATGGACAGCCCCAGCATTTT
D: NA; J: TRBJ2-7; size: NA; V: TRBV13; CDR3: CASSLGPGDEQYF; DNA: TGTGCCAGCAGCTTAGGTCCCGGGGACGAGCAGTACTTC